The entry below describes one TCR beta chain. Its binding antigen is unknown. Base qualities are not provided; no much larger clone lies one nucleotide away. This sample is drawn from a study of shared clonotypes between healthy human individuals (dated by TCRdb to the early 2020s). Concerning the study at large: The cohort included three men and two women between 18 and 49 years of age. Different laboratories and diverse techniques were used to prepare libraries and sequence TCR repertoires, to increase sequencing depth and limit assay-specific biases. For each donor, CD4 naive and CD4 memory were each run on three plates, CD8 naive on two plates, and CD8 memory on one plate. Blood TCR repertoires of roughly five healthy adults were deeply sequenced to estimate repertoire size and the extent of clonotype sharing between individuals. Each donor's leukapheresis produced roughly between roughly 0.85 and 10 billion PBMCs.

Points the paper makes about the study in general: Larger estimated clonotype richness was generally found for naive subsets than for memory subsets. Because the study included only a small number of donors, the genetic and exposure-history diversity represented was limited. Sampling was restricted to blood, and TCR repertoires in tissue are likely to differ from TCR repertoires in blood. When several donors were compared, the shared fraction of clonotypes was 5% to 6.5% for naive CD4, approximately 3.3% for naive CD8, roughly 2.5% for memory CD4, and about 0.36% for memory CD8. Compared with non-shared clonotypes, the clonotypes found in all four sorted-subset donors had higher generation probabilities. Rarefaction of sorted-subset datasets indicated incomplete sequencing despite the large sequencing depth. Based on pairwise subsampling, the degree of clonotype sharing among donors was expected to be affected by sequencing depth.

Donors were healthy HIV-negative adults with no recently reported acute infections or vaccinations. Every donor was a Caucasian adult living in Nashville, Tennessee, USA. CD4+ T cells were enriched through magnetic negative selection, after which naive cells were positively selected on CD45RA and the remaining negative fraction served as the memory subset. Blood was obtained by leukapheresis, after which PBMCs were separated by Ficoll-Histopaque density gradient centrifugation and cryopreserved in liquid nitrogen vapor phase. Analytical flow cytometry was used to check the purity and quantity of each magnetically sorted T cell population. From each sorted fraction, genomic DNA was isolated and quantified by UV absorbance on a Nanodrop 2000c. Its CDR3 holds 15 amino acids, cysteine through phenylalanine. Only CDR3 DNA is held: 45 bases, read in frame from base 1. Germline trimming amounts to 6 bases on V and 5 bases on J, with 12 as the count of junction bases outside the gene matches. The germline V gene supplies CDR1 SQVTM and CDR2 ANQGSEA.

TCR CDR3 regions were amplified from genomic DNA by multiplex PCR using the deep immunoSEQ assay. Extracted genomic DNA from each cell subset was spread evenly across all wells of several immunoSEQ 96-well plates, with each plate serving as a replicate. Each replicate PCR for sorted subsets received approximately 220 ng genomic DNA, equal to about 29,000 T cell genomes. The purified libraries were quantified using a Qubit 3.0 fluorometer, sized with a Bioanalyzer 2100, and then quantified again using the KAPA Library Quantification kit. Every immunoSEQ 96-well plate was sequenced on a dedicated single-read 150-cycle Illumina NextSeq 550 flow cell. On the study's bioinformatics: The immunoSEQ output contained only junctional sequences without quality scores, so filtering could not match that applied to full-length reads. Sequences were annotated with PyIR, a Python wrapper for IgBLAST v1.9, using IMGT germline references to assign V/J genes and CDR3. Reads with weak V/J assignments (E-value above 1e-6), missing CDR3, stop codons, out-of-frame junctions, or ambiguous translated residues were removed. V3J clonotypes were defined as sequences sharing the same inferred V gene, J gene, and CDR3 amino acid sequence. Percentage overlap between repertoires was computed as shared unique clonotypes divided by the size of the smaller repertoire. Richness of each repertoire was evaluated using RTK rarefaction, the Chao1 estimator, and Recon v2.1 estimates of unobserved clonotypes. OLGA was used to compute generation probabilities for all TCRbeta clonotypes that the gDNA method yielded from a few donors. TCRdb obtained this table from immuneACCESS and retained in-frame rearrangements with V and J assigned. These tables miss some clones; where compared with another copy, unresolved V genes account for less than half of the shortfall, and the remainder is unexplained. V, J and clone size were drawn from that table, and D and trimming were deduced from the DNA. The sample table shows approximately 1.1 million clones, and more than 75% are seen once. The ten biggest clones cover about 0.52% of the sample.

This chain is built from TRBV29-1 and TRBJ2-1, with TRBD2 identical over 8 junction bases. The origin of this receptor is a man aged 18 to 35 in good health. Some clones in this sample may be carry-over from other donors' samples. The specimen sequenced was memory CD4+ T cells from PBMCs. The sample's cell subset or site label is to be understood as: CD45RA-negative fraction. The sequenced DNA is TGCAGCGTCCCAAAAACTAGCGGAGCTAACAATGAGCAGTTCTTC. This translates into CSVPKTSGANNEQFF.